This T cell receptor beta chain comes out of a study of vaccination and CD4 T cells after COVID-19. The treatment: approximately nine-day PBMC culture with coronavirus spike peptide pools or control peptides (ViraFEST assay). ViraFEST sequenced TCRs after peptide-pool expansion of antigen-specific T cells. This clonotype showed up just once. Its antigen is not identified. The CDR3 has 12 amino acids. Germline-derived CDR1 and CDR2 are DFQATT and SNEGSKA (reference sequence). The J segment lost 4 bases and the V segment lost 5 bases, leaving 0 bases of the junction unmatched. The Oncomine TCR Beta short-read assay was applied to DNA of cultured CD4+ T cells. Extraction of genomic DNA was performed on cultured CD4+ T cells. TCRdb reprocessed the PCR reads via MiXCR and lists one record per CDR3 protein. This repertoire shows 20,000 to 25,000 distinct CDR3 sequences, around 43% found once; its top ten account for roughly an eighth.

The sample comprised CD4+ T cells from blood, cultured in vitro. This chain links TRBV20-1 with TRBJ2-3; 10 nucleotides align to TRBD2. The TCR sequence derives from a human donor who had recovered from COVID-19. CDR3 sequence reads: CSAGTSADTQYF. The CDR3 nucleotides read TGCAGTGCTGGGACTAGCGCAGATACGCAGTATTTT.